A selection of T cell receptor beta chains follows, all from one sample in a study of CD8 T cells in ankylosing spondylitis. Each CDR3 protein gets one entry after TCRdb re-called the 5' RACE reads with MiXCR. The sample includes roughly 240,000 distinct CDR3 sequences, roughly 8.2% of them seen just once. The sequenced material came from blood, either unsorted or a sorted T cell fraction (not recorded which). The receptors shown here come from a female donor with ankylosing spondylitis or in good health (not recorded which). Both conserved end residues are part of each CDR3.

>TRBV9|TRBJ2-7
CASSVSAGTDTYEQYF
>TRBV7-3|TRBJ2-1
CASSTPRGEQFF
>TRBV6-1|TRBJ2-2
CASSASRVGELFF
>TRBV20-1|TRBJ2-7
CSATGQDHYEQYF
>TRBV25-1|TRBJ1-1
CASSEDPLNTEAFF
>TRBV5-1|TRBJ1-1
CASSLTTQGTEAFF
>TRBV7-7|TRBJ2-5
CASSKLAGQETQYF
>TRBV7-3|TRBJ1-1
CASSLSKGNTEAFF
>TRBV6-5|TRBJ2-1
CASSYDRGPDEQFF
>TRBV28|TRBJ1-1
CASMTGVKAFF
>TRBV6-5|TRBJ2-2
CASSYRRVGGELFF
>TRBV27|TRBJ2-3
CASSFGPTGTQYF
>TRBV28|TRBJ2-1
CASSLNYNEQFF
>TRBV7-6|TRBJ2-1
CASSLASGIDNEQFF
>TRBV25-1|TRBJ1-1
CASSGYRAMNTEAFF
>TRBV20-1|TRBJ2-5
CSARGGVAQETQYF
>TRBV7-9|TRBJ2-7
CASSLDAEDYEQYF
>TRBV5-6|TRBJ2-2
CASSLAGGTVSGELFF
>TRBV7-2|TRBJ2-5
CASSLEVSGGTQYF
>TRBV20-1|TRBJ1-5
CSARDGAAVGNQPQHF
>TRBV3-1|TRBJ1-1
CASSQTGGGGAFF
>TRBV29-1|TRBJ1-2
CSVERGEDYTF
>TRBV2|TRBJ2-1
CASNRGEQFF
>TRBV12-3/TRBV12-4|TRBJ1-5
CASRGLRGNQPQHF
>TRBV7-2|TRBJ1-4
CASSLVAGNNEKLFF
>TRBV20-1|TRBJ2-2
CSARLAGVTGELFF
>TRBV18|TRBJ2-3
CASSPDLLPQKPTQYF
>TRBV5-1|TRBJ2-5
CASSLERLGTQYF
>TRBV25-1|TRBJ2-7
CASSEGQGLRHEQYF
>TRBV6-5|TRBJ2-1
CASSYSVVGAGNEQFF
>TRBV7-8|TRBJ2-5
CASSLGLAGLQETQYF
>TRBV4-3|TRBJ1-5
CASSRGTGEHQPQHF
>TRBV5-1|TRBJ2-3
CASSLEGISGRPATQYF
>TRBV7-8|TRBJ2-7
CASSLALSEQYF
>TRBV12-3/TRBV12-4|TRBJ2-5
CASSLSSTKETQYF
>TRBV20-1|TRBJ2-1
CSARIPRGEQFF
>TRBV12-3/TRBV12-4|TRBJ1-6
CASSLDRGLNSPLHF
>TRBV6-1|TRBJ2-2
CASTQWVQNTGELFF
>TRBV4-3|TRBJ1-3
CASSQDATGPGNTIYF
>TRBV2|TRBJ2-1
CASSVGLASYNEQFF
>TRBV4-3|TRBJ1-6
CASSQNSWSGGLLHF
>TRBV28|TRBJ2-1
CASSLLYFGTSGSHEQFF
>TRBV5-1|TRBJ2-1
CASRAETGLDEQFF
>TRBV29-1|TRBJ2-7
CSVGAGTIYEQYF
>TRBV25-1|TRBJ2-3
CASSDGGRTSGTDTQYF
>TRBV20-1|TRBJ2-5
CSAAWRTQETQYF
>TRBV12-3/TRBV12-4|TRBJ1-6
CASSRAGNSPLHF
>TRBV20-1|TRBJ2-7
CSARSGGHYEQYF
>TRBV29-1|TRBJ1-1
CSVADRGSTEAFF
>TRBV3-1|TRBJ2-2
CASSPDSVLAGLNTGELFF
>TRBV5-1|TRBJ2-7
CASSAGQPDSYEQYF
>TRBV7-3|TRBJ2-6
CASSLRGSSGANVLTF
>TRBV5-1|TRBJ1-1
CASTPFVSGEAFF
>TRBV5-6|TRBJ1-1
CASSYGGGIEAFF
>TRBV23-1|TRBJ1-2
CASGQLGYGYTF